These T cell receptor beta chains were read from a single sample in a study of cytomegalovirus exposure and HLA in healthy donors. Data came from immunoSEQ multiplex PCR; TCRdb stores just in-frame clones and leaves some out. The table has fewer than 65,000 clones, about 72% seen once. What was sequenced was PBMCs. These receptor sequences come from a woman in her forties in good health and CMV-seropositive. Both conserved end residues are part of each CDR3. D genes are given only for firm matches. Size tells how often a clone was seen (once, few, many) or the class of an expanded clone, and some rows leave it out.

TRBV7-9,TRBJ1-4,TRBD1,-,TGTGCCAGCAGCATACCGGGGACAGGGTTCGGGAAACTGTTTTTT,CASSIPGTGFGKLFF
TRBV7-9,TRBJ2-1,TRBD2,few,TGTGCCAGCAGCTCGTCGACTAGCTGGAGCTCCTACAATGAGCAGTTCTTC,CASSSSTSWSSYNEQFF
TRBV19,TRBJ2-1,TRBD2,-,TGTGCCAGTAGTATAACTAGCGGGGGGGCTGTTGAGCAGTTCTTC,CASSITSGGAVEQFF
TRBV7-2,TRBJ2-1,TRBD1,-,TGTGCCAGCAGCTACGGGACAGGGCTGAATGAGCAGTTCTTC,CASSYGTGLNEQFF
TRBV7-2,TRBJ2-2,TRBD2,-,TGTGCCAGCAGACGGACTAGCGGGGGCACCGGGGAGCTGTTTTTT,CASRRTSGGTGELFF
TRBV6-1,TRBJ1-5,-,-,TGTGCCAGCAGTGAAGGGGCAGACGACGGGAGGAGCAAGGCTTTT,CASSEGADDGRSKAF
TRBV7-6,TRBJ1-6,TRBD1,-,TGTGCCAGCAGAAGAGAACAGGGGCATAATTCACCCCTCCACTTT,CASRREQGHNSPLHF
TRBV7-7,TRBJ2-3,-,-,TGTGCCAGCAGCTCGAGCTACACAGATACGCAGTATTTT,CASSSSYTDTQYF
TRBV4-1,TRBJ2-7,TRBD1,-,TGCGCCAGCAGCCATACCGGGACAGGGGTTTGGGAGCAGTACTTC,CASSHTGTGVWEQYF
TRBV29-1,TRBJ2-7,TRBD1,-,TGCAGCGCCCGGACAGGGGAGGCCGAGCAGTACTTC,CSARTGEAEQYF
TRBV19,TRBJ1-1,-,-,TGTGCCAGTAGTGAGGGTCTCCTCACTGAAGCTTTCTTT,CASSEGLLTEAFF
TRBV11-2,TRBJ1-6,-,-,TGTGCCAGCACCCAGAGAACAGGGAGTGGATCACCCCTCCACTTT,CASTQRTGSGSPLHF
TRBV4-2,TRBJ1-2,TRBD1,-,TGTGCCAGCAGCCAACCCTCGACAGGGGTTGATGGCTACACCTTC,CASSQPSTGVDGYTF
TRBV6-5,TRBJ2-7,TRBD1,-,TGTGCCAGCGGAACAGGGGTTGAGGCCTACGAGCAGTACTTC,CASGTGVEAYEQYF
TRBV19,TRBJ2-7,-,-,TGTGCCAGTAGTACCGCCGTGGGCTACGAGCAGTACTTC,CASSTAVGYEQYF
TRBV5-1,TRBJ2-1,-,-,TGCGCCAGCAGCATAAACAGGGACTCCTACAATGAGCAGTTCTTC,CASSINRDSYNEQFF
TRBV18,TRBJ2-1,-,-,TGTGCCAGCTCCCGATTACAGGGTAGCTCCTACAATGAGCAGTTCTTC,CASSRLQGSSYNEQFF
TRBV5-1,TRBJ1-1,-,few,TGCGCCAGCAGCTTGGTATCTACCAACACTGAAGCTTTCTTT,CASSLVSTNTEAFF
TRBV7-7,TRBJ2-3,-,once,TGTGCTAGCAGCTTAGCCGGGGGAAGGGGCACAGATACGCAGTATTTT,CASSLAGGRGTDTQYF
TRBV9,TRBJ1-6,TRBD1,-,TGTGCCAGCAGCCCCTCATCGGGACAGAAGAATTCACCCCTCCACTTT,CASSPSSGQKNSPLHF
TRBV5-4,TRBJ2-7,-,-,TGTGCCAGCAGCTTGGGAGGTTTTAGCTCGAATTACGAGCAGTACTTC,CASSLGGFSSNYEQYF
TRBV4-2,TRBJ2-3,TRBD2,-,TGTGCCAGCAGCCAAGGGACCGGGACTAGCGGTCAGGGGAAGTATTTT,CASSQGTGTSGQGKYF
TRBV7-2,TRBJ2-7,TRBD1,once,TGTGCCAGCAGTACAGGACAGGGGTTTGGCGAGCAGTACTTC,CASSTGQGFGEQYF